This T cell receptor beta chain was sequenced for a study of early T cells in non-severe SARS-CoV-2 infection. In this sample, this clonotype turned up a few times. One entry per CDR3 protein, called by TCRdb with MiXCR from the 5' RACE reads. Found here are 30,000 to 45,000 distinct CDR3 sequences, around 5.4% of them singletons; the top ten hold about 4.2%. The CDR3 extends over 12 amino acids. Germline CDR1 is SQVTM and CDR2 is ANQGSEA. The V and J ends lost 7 bases and 3 bases respectively, with 12 bases between them. The sequence was obtained from an adult who was a healthcare worker with PCR-confirmed SARS-CoV-2 infection or an uninfected control (not recorded which). The sample was whole blood, taken at baseline. J is TRBJ1-2 and V is TRBV29-1, with no clear D. CDR3 loop: CSAKGGDYGYTF. CDR3 nucleotide sequence: TGCAGCGCAAAGGGCGGTGACTATGGCTACACCTTC. Combining the CDR3 with reference TRBV29-1 and TRBJ1-2 gives the whole variable domain SAVISQKPSRDICQRGTSLTIQCQVDSQVTMMFWYRQQPGQSLTLIATANQGSEATYESGFVIDKFPISRPNLTFSTLTVSNMSPEDSSIYLCSAKGGDYGYTFGSGTRLTVV.